This T cell receptor beta chain is from a study of blood T cell repertoires in COVID-19. Overall study: PBMCs, B-cell-depleted T cells, or T cells were the source of the cDNA or gDNA that made up the material.

The CDR3 runs 14 residues. As originally analysed: Reference gene primers were amplified, and this amplification served to estimate nucleated cell counts. Produced via immunoSEQ multiplex PCR; TCRdb's table is partial and in-frame only. V, J and clone size are taken as reported in that table, and D and trimming were inferred from the DNA itself. This table has 300,000 to 400,000 clones, 65% to 90% appearing once. The chain links TRBV21-1 to TRBJ2-7; the D call of TRBD1 is as the table states it, not checked on the DNA. TRBV21-1 is a listed pseudogene. The TCR was taken from a human donor in a cohort sampled during active COVID-19. The specimen sequenced was peripheral blood. Here the CDR3 DNA reads TGTGCCAGCAGCAACTCAGGGGACGTCCACGAGCAGTACTTC. Protein: CASSNSGDVHEQYF.